The 18 T cell receptor beta chains reported below all come from one sample, sequenced in a study of molecular identifiers for immune sequencing clone quantification. Via MiXCR, TCRdb re-called the PCR reads, giving one row per CDR3 protein. The sample lists over 85,000 distinct CDR3 sequences, about 23% occurring once. The sequencing sample was made of naive CD8+ T cells from blood, with Jurkat cell RNA spiked in. Specified subset: FACS-sorted CD8+CD4-CCR7+CD45RA+ naive T cells. These receptors all stem from a human donor in good health. Some libraries in this study had Jurkat cell RNA spiked in.

The table lists this clonotype with many counts. This sequence joins TRBV6-2 or TRBV6-3 and TRBJ1-5, with unresolved D. The germline CDR1 and CDR2 sequences are MNHEY and SVGEGT. V was cut by 6 bases and J by 7 bases, with 13 bases left in between. The CDR3 totals 13 residues. CDR3: CASSWRERQPQHF. The CDR3 nucleotides are TGTGCCAGCAGCTGGCGGGAGAGGCAGCCCCAGCATTTT.

J is TRBJ2-7 and V is TRBV7-9; TRBD1 might be the D (6 bases). The V end was cut by 0 bases, the J end by 1 base, with 19 bases between. CDR1 and CDR2 (germline): SEHNR, FQNEAQ (reference sequence). CDR3 length equals 18 residues. The CDR3 coding sequence is TGTGCCAGCAGCTTAGCGGTGAATAGGGGGTCCCTTTCCTACGAGCAGTACTTC. This sequence encodes CASSLAVNRGSLSYEQYF.

This clonotype was counted between two and nine times. The gene calls are TRBV3-1 and TRBJ1-1; D remains unclear. The V end lost 1 base, the J end lost 6 bases, and 9 bases lay between the germline ends. The CDR3 runs to 13 residues. The germline V gene has CDR1 LGHDT and CDR2 YNNKEL (reference sequence). The CDR3 nucleotides are TGTGCCAGCAGCCAAGTTGAGAAAGCTGAAGCTTTCTTT. This encodes CASSQVEKAEAFF.

This clonotype was observed a few times. The V gene is TRBV20-1, the J gene TRBJ2-1; TRBD2 matches 13 bases. With V trimmed by 3 bases and J by 7 bases, 6 bases remained unmatched. Germline values: CDR1 DFQATT, CDR2 SNEGSKA (reference sequence). The CDR3 spans 15 residues. The CDR3 loop is CSARPLAGGWNEQFF. CDR3 nucleotide sequence: TGCAGTGCTAGGCCACTAGCGGGGGGGTGGAATGAGCAGTTCTTC.

This clonotype was seen many times. The V and J genes are TRBV13 and TRBJ2-5, with TRBD2 matching over 11 bases. CDR3 length equals 15 residues. V lost 1 base to trimming and J lost 5 bases; unmatched junction nucleotides: 3. Per the germline V gene, CDR1 is PRHDT and CDR2 is FYEKMQ (reference sequence). The CDR3 nucleotides read TGTGCCAGCAGCTTAGTACTAGCGGGAGTTGAGACCCAGTACTTC. It is translated as CASSLVLAGVETQYF.

This clonotype was recorded many times. V usage is TRBV27 and J usage is TRBJ2-5; D unresolved. The CDR3 extends over 15 amino acids. Germline V gene sequence: CDR1 MNHEY, CDR2 SMNVEV (reference sequence). Deletions cut 6 bases from V and 0 bases from J, with 14 bases between. In DNA, the CDR3 is TGTGCCAGCAGCCCAACGATAATGTACCAAGAGACCCAGTACTTC. This gives the protein CASSPTIMYQETQYF.

The chain has TRBV3-1 and TRBJ1-1, with no clear D. With 4 bases removed from V and 6 bases from J, the gap between germline ends came to 18 bases. In germline, CDR1 is LGHDT, CDR2 YNNKEL (reference sequence). CDR3 length: 15 residues. The CDR3 loop is CASSPPVSGYAEAFF. CDR3 nucleotide sequence: TGTGCCAGCAGCCCTCCGGTTTCGGGATATGCTGAAGCTTTCTTT.

This CDR3 is CSVERVGLAGVLRDEQFF. CDR3 in DNA: TGCAGCGTTGAGAGGGTGGGGCTAGCGGGAGTATTACGCGATGAGCAGTTCTTC. The chain combines TRBV29-1 with TRBJ2-1, with 10 bases identical to TRBD2. This CDR3 region has 18 residues. With V trimmed by 3 bases and J by 8 bases, 19 bases remained unmatched. The germline V gene has CDR1 SQVTM and CDR2 ANQGSEA.

Ten or more counts support this clonotype. CDR3 region: CASSTGAQQFF. The DNA for the CDR3 is TGTGCCAGCAGCACCGGGGCTCAACAGTTCTTC. The J gene is TRBJ2-1, the V gene TRBV7-6; D could derive from TRBD1 or TRBD2 (5 bases each). The CDR3 consists of 11 residues. Germline values: CDR1 SGHVS, CDR2 FNYEAQ. Trimming shortened V by 5 bases and J by 13 bases, and 12 bases separated the two germline ends.

V and J are TRBV7-9 and TRBJ2-7; D might be TRBD1 (6 bases). With 5 bases removed from V and 1 base from J, the gap between germline ends came to 9 bases. Germline V CDR1 and CDR2: SEHNR, FQNEAQ (reference sequence). The CDR3 extends over 13 amino acids. The CDR3 sequence: CASSRRGSYEQYF. The DNA for the CDR3 is TGTGCCAGCAGCAGAAGGGGGTCCTACGAGCAGTACTTC. Drawing the rest from reference TRBV7-9 and TRBJ2-7, the complete variable domain is DTGVSQNPRHKITKRGQNVTFRCDPISEHNRLYWYRQTLGQGPEFLTYFQNEAQLEKSRLLSDRFSAERPKGSFSTLEIQRTEQGDSAMYLCASSRRGSYEQYFGPGTRLTVT.

This clonotype was seen only a few times. The chain carries TRBV7-6 and TRBJ2-5; D is unresolved. CDR3 length: 14 amino acids. Germline V gene sequence: CDR1 SGHVS, CDR2 FNYEAQ. V lost 1 base, J lost 0 bases, and 6 bases lay in between. CDR3 nucleotides: TGTGCCAGCAGCTTAGACAACTACCAAGAGACCCAGTACTTC. Translation: CASSLDNYQETQYF.

This clonotype was counted ten times or more. The rearrangement joins TRBV7-9 to TRBJ2-1; weak D call: TRBD2 (6 bases). Trimming left V 4 bases short and J 5 bases short, with 18 bases between. The V gene's germline CDR1 is SEHNR and CDR2 FQNEAQ (reference sequence). CDR3 length: 16 amino acids. Here the CDR3 reads CASSSPQASAHNEQFF. The CDR3 bases are TGTGCCAGCAGCTCGCCCCAGGCTAGCGCGCACAATGAGCAGTTCTTC.

This clonotype was detected many times. V usage is TRBV12-3 or TRBV12-4 and J usage is TRBJ2-3, with D hard to call. The CDR3 spans 15 residues. V was shortened by 3 bases and J by 2 bases, with 12 bases between the two germline ends. CDR3 sequence (DNA): TGTGCCAGCAGTTTCACTACATCAGCCACAGATACGCAGTATTTT. Residues: CASSFTTSATDTQYF.

This clonotype was found many times. V is TRBV18 and J is TRBJ2-7; D is uncertain. This CDR3 comprises 14 residues. The germline V and J ends were trimmed by 3 bases and 5 bases, with 14 bases remaining between them. CDR1 KGHSH and CDR2 LQKENI come from the germline V gene. The CDR3 is CASSPHPPDHEQYF. As DNA, the CDR3 is TGTGCCAGCTCACCGCATCCCCCAGATCACGAGCAGTACTTC.

On this clonotype itself: One base away lies a much larger clone, so this may be a sequencing read error. The chain couples TRBV14 to TRBJ2-3, with 8 bases matching TRBD2. This CDR3 has 17 residues. Germline assignment: CDR1 SGHDN and CDR2 FVKESK. CDR3 region: CACSQAGDSASTDTQYF. The CDR3 nucleotides are TGTGCCTGCAGCCAAGCGGGGGATTCAGCGAGCACAGATACGCAGTATTTT.

Regarding this clonotype: A clone one base away is much larger, so this may be a read error. The chain links TRBV15 to TRBJ1-5, with a possible D match to TRBD1 (5 bases). Germline V gene sequence: CDR1 LNHNV, CDR2 YYDKDF (reference sequence). Trimming removed 0 bases at V and 6 bases at J, with 9 bases between. CDR3 size: 14 residues. The CDR3, as DNA: TGTGCCACCAGCAGAGATCTGGGGACTCAGCCCCAGCATTTT. It specifies CATSRDLGTQPQHF.

As to this clonotype: A much bigger clone sits one base away, suggesting this may be a read error. The chain combines TRBV5-6 with TRBJ2-3, with D hard to call. The germline CDR1 and CDR2 sequences are SGHDT and YYEEEE. V was trimmed by 7 bases and J by 3 bases, leaving 12 bases between them. The CDR3 length is 13 residues. The CDR3 reads CASGYEVTDTQYF. CDR3 DNA: TGTGCCAGCGGCTATGAGGTAACAGATACGCAGTATTTT.

As for this clonotype: Being one base from a much bigger clone, this may be a read error. This chain joins TRBV28 and TRBJ2-7; 7 bases fit TRBD1. The germline gives CDR1 MDHEN, CDR2 SYDVKM. CDR3 length: 15 amino acids. CDR3 DNA sequence: TGTGCCGGCAGTTCCGGACAGGCGAGCTCCTACGAGCAGTACTTC. Translation gives CAGSSGQASSYEQYF.